One sample yielded the 8 T cell receptor beta chains listed below, sequenced in a study of blood T cell repertoires in COVID-19. Here immunoSEQ multiplex PCR was the method, and the copy in TCRdb shows in-frame clones only, minus some. The profile shows around 260,000 clones, about 88% of them singletons. Sample: PBMCs or T cells enriched from blood (not recorded which). The origin of the receptors is a young man with acute COVID-19.

CDR3 in DNA: TGTGCCAGCAGCTTGGGACAGGGGGCTGGCTACACCTTC. This codes for CASSLGQGAGYTF. This sequence joins TRBV11-3 and TRBJ1-2; 12 nucleotides agree with TRBD1. CDR1 is SGHNT and CDR2 is YENEEA in the germline V gene. The CDR3 totals 13 residues. V gave up 3 bases and J gave up 7 bases; unmatched junction bases: 0.

The V gene is TRBV19, the J gene TRBJ1-2; the match to TRBD1 covers 7 bases. The germline V gene encodes CDR1 LNHDA and CDR2 SQIVND (reference sequence). The CDR3 runs to 16 residues. The trim removed 3 bases at V and 6 bases at J, leaving 13 bases unmatched. The CDR3 here is CASSISSEGAIHGYTF. CDR3 nucleotides: TGTGCCAGTAGTATCAGTTCGGAGGGGGCGATTCATGGCTACACCTTC.

This clone came up once. The chain uses TRBV18 and TRBJ2-7; 11 bases match TRBD1. Per the germline V gene, CDR1 is KGHSH and CDR2 is LQKENI. This CDR3 has 15 residues. The V gene end was trimmed by 4 bases and the J gene end by 5 bases; junction bases not matched to a gene: 7. CDR3 nucleotides: TGTGCCAGCTCACTAACCGGGACAGGGGGAGACGAGCAGTACGTC. It is translated as CASSLTGTGGDEQYV.

This clone showed up just a few times. This rearrangement joins TRBV14 to TRBJ2-7, with TRBD1 matching over 10 bases. Looked up from germline, CDR1 is SGHDN and CDR2 is FVKESK. The V gene end was trimmed by 4 bases and the J gene end by 3 bases; junction bases not matched to a gene: 6. The CDR3 runs to 15 residues. In DNA form, the CDR3 reads TGTGCCAGCAGCCTCGGACAGGGGGGTCTCTACGAGCAGTACGTC. Its translation is CASSLGQGGLYEQYV.

The genes are TRBV12-5 and TRBJ1-1; D is undetermined. The length of the CDR3 is 12 residues. V was pared by 2 bases and J by 5 bases, with 6 bases between. Germline lookup yields CDR1 LGHNT and CDR2 FRNRAP. This chain's CDR3 is CASGLRETEAFF. CDR3 DNA: TGTGCTAGTGGTTTGAGAGAGACTGAAGCTTTCTTT.

The chain carries TRBV19 and TRBJ2-1; perhaps TRBD2 as D (6 bases). Trimming pared 5 bases from V and 4 bases from J, leaving 18 bases between. CDR1 is LNHDA and CDR2 is SQIVND in the germline V gene (reference sequence). The length of the CDR3 is 16 residues. The CDR3 region is CASSPYGTGGYNEQFF. The DNA for the CDR3 is TGTGCCAGTAGTCCTTACGGGACTGGGGGTTACAATGAGCAGTTCTTC.

The genes are TRBV6-5 and TRBJ1-1; D is perhaps TRBD1 (5 bases). The V gene's germline CDR1 is MNHEY and CDR2 SVGAGI. V lost 7 bases to trimming and J lost 4 bases, with 16 bases between them. The CDR3 consists of 14 residues. DNA of the CDR3: TGTGCCAGCATAACAGGCCAGATGGGCACTGAAGCTTTCTTT. It encodes CASITGQMGTEAFF.

The chain employs TRBV10-3 and TRBJ2-2; D is unclear. V gave up 2 bases and J gave up 6 bases, with 10 bases separating them. The CDR3 covers 14 residues. From germline, CDR1 is ENHRY and CDR2 SYGVKD. The CDR3 nucleotides are TGTGCCATCAGTGAGGCCTCTAGGCCCGGGGAGCTGTTTTTT. This encodes CAISEASRPGELFF.